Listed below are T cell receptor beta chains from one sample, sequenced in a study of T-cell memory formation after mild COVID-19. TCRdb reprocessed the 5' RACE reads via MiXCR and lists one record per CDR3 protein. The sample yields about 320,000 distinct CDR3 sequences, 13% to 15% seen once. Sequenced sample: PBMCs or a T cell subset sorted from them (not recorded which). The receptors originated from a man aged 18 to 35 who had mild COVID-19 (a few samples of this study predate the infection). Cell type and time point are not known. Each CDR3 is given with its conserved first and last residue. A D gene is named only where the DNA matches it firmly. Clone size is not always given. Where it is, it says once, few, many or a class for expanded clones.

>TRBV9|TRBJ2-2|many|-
TGTGCCAGCTCACAGGAGAACACCGGGGAGCTGTTTTTT
CASSQENTGELFF
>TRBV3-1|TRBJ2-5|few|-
TGTGCCAGCAGCCACCCCAGTCCGGGGGTAGAGACCCAGTACTTC
CASSHPSPGVETQYF
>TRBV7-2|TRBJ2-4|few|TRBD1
TGTGCCAGCAGCTTGCTTGAGACAGGGGGCGACTACATTCAGTACTTC
CASSLLETGGDYIQYF
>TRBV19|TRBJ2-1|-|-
TGTGCCAGTAGTATAATAGGCCAGAACTCCTACAATGAGCAGTTCTTC
CASSIIGQNSYNEQFF
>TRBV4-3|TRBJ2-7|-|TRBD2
TGCGCCAGCAGCCAAGATTTAGCGGGGGTGGCCTACGAGCAGTACTTC
CASSQDLAGVAYEQYF
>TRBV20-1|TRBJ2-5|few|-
TGCAGTGCTAGCGGGGGTGGAGAGACCCAGTACTTC
CSASGGGETQYF
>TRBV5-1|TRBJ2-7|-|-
TGCGCCAGCAGCTTGAGGGCGGGCCGAGGCGAGCAGTACTTC
CASSLRAGRGEQYF
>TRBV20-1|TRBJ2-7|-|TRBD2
TGCAGTGCTAGGCCGGGACTAGCGGAGTACGAGCAGTACTTC
CSARPGLAEYEQYF
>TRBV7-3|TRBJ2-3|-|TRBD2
TGTGCCAGCAGCCGCTCACTAGCGGGTACAGATACGCAGTATTTT
CASSRSLAGTDTQYF
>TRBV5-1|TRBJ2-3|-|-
TGCGCCAGCAGCGTCTCAGGGGGGATTGCAGATACGCAGTATTTT
CASSVSGGIADTQYF
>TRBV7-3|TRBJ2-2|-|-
TGTGACAGCAGCCTCGGTAACACCGGGGAGCTGTTTTTT
CDSSLGNTGELFF
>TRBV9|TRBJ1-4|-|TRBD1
TGTGCCAGCAGTCCGGGACAGGGGGCCACAACTAATGAAAAACTGTTTTTT
CASSPGQGATTNEKLFF
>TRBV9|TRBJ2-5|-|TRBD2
TGTGCCAGCAGCGTAGCAGCGGGGGACCAAGAGACCCAGTACTTC
CASSVAAGDQETQYF
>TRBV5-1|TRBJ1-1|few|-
TGCGCCAGCAGCCCAGGGGAGGATGGCACTGAAGCTTTCTTT
CASSPGEDGTEAFF
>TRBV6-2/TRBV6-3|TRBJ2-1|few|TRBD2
TGTGCCAGCGAGGTAGGAGCGGGAGTCGGTGAGCAGTTCTTC
CASEVGAGVGEQFF
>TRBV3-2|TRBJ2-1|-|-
TGTGCCAGCAGCCAGGACCCGGGACAGGGCCTAGCAGGGGTGATTGAGCAGTTCTTC
CASSQDPGQGLAGVIEQFF
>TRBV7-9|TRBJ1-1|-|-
TGTGCCAGCAGCTTAGGTGTTCGGGGCGCTGAAGCTTTCTTT
CASSLGVRGAEAFF
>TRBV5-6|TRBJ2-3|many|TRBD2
TGTGCCAGCAGCTCGGGACTAGCGGGTTACACAGATACGCAGTATTTT
CASSSGLAGYTDTQYF
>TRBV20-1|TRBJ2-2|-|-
TGCAGTGCCACCGGGACTTTCAACACCGGGGAGCTGTTTTTT
CSATGTFNTGELFF
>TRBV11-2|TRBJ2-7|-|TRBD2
TGTGCCAGCAGCTTAGTCGCCGGCGGGGGTAACTACGAGCAGTACTTC
CASSLVAGGGNYEQYF
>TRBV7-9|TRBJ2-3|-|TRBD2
TGTGCCAGCAGCCCGTCTGGGCGGGGGAGCACAGATACGCAGTATTTT
CASSPSGRGSTDTQYF
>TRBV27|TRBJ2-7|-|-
TGTGCCAGCAGTTTATCGGGGGGCCCTAGCTCCTACGAGCAGTACTTC
CASSLSGGPSSYEQYF
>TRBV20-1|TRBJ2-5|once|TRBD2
TGCAGTGCTAGCGGGGGGGGAGAAGAGACCCAGTACTTC
CSASGGGEETQYF
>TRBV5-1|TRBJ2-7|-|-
TGCGCCAGCAGCGTCGGACAGACCATCTACGAGCAGTACTTC
CASSVGQTIYEQYF
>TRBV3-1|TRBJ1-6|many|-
TGTGCCAGCAGCCCGGGACAAGGAACGCCCCTCCACTTT
CASSPGQGTPLHF
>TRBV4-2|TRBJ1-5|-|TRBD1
TGTGCCAGCAGCCACGAAACAGGGGTTGCACAGCCCCAGCATTTT
CASSHETGVAQPQHF
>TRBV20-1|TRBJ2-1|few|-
TGCAGTGCTTTCCTCGCGGGGAGCGGAGGAGATCGGTTCTTC
CSAFLAGSGGDRFF
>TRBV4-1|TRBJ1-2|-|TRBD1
TGCGCCAGCAGCCAAGCTGGGAGACAGGGATTGAACTATGGCTACACCTTC
CASSQAGRQGLNYGYTF